This T cell receptor (beta chain) was found in a study of shared clonotypes between healthy human individuals. Points from the study as a whole: Clonotype sharing across a handful of donors was observed for about 4.8% of naive CD4 clonotypes. Limited genetic and exposure-history diversity came from having few donors. Compared with clonotypes that all four donors shared, non-shared clonotypes had lower generation probabilities. The expectation was that sequencing depth would affect clonotype sharing among donors.

Terminally differentiated effector memory CD45RA+ cells were excluded from the naive CD8 cells, which were CD45RO-negative and positively selected for CCR7. Germline V gene sequence: CDR1 MNHEY, CDR2 SVGAGI. The CDR3 extends over 15 amino acids. The germline V and J ends were trimmed by 2 bases and 0 bases, with 7 bases remaining between them. Assay used: immunoSEQ multiplex PCR; TCRdb lists only in-frame clones, some missing. The table lists hundreds of thousands of clones, approximately 96% of them singletons, with about 0.12% in the top ten. As concerns this clone: Antigen unknown. The same CDR3 is also encoded by other DNA sequences in this sample.

The chain carries TRBV6-5 and TRBJ2-2; unclear D gene. Input material: naive CD8+ T cells sorted from blood. The receptor's source is a young woman in good health. The CDR3 nucleotides read TGTGCCAGCAGTTACGTGGGTTCGAACACCGGGGAGCTGTTTTTT. Protein sequence: CASSYVGSNTGELFF.